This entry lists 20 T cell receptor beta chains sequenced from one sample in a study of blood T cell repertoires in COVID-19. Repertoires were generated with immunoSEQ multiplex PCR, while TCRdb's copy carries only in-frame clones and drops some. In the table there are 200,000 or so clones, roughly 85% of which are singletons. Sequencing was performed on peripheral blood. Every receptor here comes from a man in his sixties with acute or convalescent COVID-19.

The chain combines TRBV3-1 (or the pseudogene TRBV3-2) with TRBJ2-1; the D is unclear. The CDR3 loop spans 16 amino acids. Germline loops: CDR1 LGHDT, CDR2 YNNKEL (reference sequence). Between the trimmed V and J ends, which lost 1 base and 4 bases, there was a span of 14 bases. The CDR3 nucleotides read TGTGCCAGCAGCCAAGGCCGTCCCAGTCCTTACAATGAGCAGTTCTTC. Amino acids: CASSQGRPSPYNEQFF.

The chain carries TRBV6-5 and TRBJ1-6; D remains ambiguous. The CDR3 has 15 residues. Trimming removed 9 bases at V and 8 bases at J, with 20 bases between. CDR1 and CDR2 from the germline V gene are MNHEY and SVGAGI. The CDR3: CASHGSRPVDSPLHF. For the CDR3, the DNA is TGTGCCAGTCACGGGTCCCGCCCCGTGGATTCACCCCTCCACTTT.

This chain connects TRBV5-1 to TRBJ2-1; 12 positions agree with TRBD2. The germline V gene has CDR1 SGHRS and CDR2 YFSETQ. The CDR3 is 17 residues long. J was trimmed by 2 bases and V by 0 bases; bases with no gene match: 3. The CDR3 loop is CASSLALAGGPYNEQFF. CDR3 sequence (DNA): TGCGCCAGCAGCTTGGCCCTAGCGGGAGGGCCCTACAATGAGCAGTTCTTC.

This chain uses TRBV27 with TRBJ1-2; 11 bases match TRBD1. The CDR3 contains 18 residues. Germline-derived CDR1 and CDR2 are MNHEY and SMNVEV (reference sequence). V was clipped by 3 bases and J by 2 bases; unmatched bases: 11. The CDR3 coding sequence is TGTGCCAGCAGTTTCCTCGGACAGGGGGCAGAAAGAAACTATGGCTACACCTTC. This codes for CASSFLGQGAERNYGYTF.

The CDR3 loop reads CASTPTDSSYNEQFF. DNA of the CDR3: TGTGCCAGCACCCCTACCGATAGCTCCTACAATGAGCAGTTCTTC. The chain links TRBV4-2 to TRBJ2-1; D uncertain. There are 15 residues in the CDR3. V lost 7 bases to trimming and J lost 0 bases, with 13 bases between them. The germline CDR1 and CDR2 sequences are LGHNA and YNFKEQ.

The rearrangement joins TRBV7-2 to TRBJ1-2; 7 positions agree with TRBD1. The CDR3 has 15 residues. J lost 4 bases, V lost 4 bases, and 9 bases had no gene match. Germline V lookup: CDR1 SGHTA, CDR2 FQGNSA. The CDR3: CASSWADRLLYGYTF. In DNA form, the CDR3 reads TGTGCCAGCAGCTGGGCGGACAGGCTCCTCTATGGCTACACCTTC.

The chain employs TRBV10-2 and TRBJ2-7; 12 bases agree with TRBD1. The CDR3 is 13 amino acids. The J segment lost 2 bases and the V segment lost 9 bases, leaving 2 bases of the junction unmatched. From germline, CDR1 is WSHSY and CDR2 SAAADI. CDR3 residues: CASRDRGPYEQYF. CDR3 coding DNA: TGCGCCAGTAGGGACAGGGGGCCCTACGAGCAGTACTTC.

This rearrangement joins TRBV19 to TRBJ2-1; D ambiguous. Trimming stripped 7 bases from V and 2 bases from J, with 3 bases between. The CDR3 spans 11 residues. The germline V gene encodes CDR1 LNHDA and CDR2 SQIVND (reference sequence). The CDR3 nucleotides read TGTGCCAGTACCGCCTACAATGAGCAGTTCTTC. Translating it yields CASTAYNEQFF.

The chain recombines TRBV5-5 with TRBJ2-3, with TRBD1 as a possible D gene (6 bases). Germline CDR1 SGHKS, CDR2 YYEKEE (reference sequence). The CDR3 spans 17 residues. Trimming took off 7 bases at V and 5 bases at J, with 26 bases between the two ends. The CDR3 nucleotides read TGTGCCAGCTCACAAACAGTAGGGGGTAATCGAGGAGATACGCAGTATTTT. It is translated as CASSQTVGGNRGDTQYF.

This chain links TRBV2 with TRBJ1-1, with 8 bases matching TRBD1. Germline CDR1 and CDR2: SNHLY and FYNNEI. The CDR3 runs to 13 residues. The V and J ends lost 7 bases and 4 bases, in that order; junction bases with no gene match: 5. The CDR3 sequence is CASNRGTATEAFF. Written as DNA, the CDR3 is TGTGCCAGCAACAGGGGGACGGCCACTGAAGCTTTCTTT.

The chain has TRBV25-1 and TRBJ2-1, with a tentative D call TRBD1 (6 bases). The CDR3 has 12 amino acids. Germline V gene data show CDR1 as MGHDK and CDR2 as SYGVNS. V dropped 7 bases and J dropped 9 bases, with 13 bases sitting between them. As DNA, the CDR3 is TGTGCCAGCAACACTAGGGGGAGTGAGCAGTTCTTC. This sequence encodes CASNTRGSEQFF. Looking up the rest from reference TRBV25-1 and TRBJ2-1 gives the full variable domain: EADIYQTPRYLVIGTGKKITLECSQTMGHDKMYWYQQDPGMELHLIHYSYGVNSTEKGDLSSESTVSRIRTEHFPLTLESARPSHTSQYLCASNTRGSEQFFGPGTRLTVL.

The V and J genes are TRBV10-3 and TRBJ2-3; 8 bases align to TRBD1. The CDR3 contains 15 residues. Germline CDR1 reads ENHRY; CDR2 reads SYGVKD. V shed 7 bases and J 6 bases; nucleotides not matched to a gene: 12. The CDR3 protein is CAIKGAQGGPDTQYF. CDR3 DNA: TGTGCCATCAAGGGTGCACAGGGGGGTCCGGATACGCAGTATTTT.

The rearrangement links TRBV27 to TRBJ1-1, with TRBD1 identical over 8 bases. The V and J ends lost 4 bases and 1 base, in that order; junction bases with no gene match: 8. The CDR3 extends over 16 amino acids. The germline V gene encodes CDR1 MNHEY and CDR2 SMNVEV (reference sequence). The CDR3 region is CASSSSPGGSNTEAFF. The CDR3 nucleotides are TGTGCCAGCAGTTCATCCCCAGGGGGCTCGAACACTGAAGCTTTCTTT.

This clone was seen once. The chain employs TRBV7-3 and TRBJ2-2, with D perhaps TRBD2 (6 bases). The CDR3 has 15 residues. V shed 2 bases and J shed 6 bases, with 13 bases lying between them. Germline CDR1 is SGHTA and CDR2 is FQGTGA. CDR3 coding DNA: TGTGCCAGCAGCTTAGAGACTAGTCGTCCCGGGGAGCTGTTTTTT. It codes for CASSLETSRPGELFF.

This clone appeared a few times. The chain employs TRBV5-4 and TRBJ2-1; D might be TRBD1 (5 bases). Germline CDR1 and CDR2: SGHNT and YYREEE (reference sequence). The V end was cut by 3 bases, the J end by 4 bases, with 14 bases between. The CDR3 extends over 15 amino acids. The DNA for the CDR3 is TGTGCCAGCAGCTCCAGTGGGGCAGGGTACAATGAGCAGTTCTTC. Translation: CASSSSGAGYNEQFF.

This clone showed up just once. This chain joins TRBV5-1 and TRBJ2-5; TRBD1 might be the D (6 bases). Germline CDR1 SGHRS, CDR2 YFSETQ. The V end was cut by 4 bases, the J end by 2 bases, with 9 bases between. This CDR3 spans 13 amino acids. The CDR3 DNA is TGCGCCAGCAGCCAGGACAGACAAGAGACCCAGTACTTC. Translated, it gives CASSQDRQETQYF. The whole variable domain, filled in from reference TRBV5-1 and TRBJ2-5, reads KAGVTQTPRYLIKTRGQQVTLSCSPISGHRSVSWYQQTPGQGLQFLFEYFSETQRNKGNFPGRFSGRQFSNSRSEMNVSTLELGDSALYLCASSQDRQETQYFGPGTRLLVL.

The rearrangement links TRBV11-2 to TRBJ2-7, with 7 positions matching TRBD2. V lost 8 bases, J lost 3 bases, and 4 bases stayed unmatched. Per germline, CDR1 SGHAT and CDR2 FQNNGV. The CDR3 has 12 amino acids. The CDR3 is CASRGGIYEQYF. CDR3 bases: TGTGCCAGCCGGGGAGGGATCTACGAGCAGTACTTC.

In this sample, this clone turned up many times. The CDR3 DNA sequence: TGCAGCGTTACGAAGACGGGGGAGACCCAGTACTTC. It yields the protein CSVTKTGETQYF. The chain is built from TRBV29-1 and TRBJ2-5, with D perhaps matching TRBD2 (5 bases). CDR3 size: 12 residues. Germline CDR1 SQVTM, CDR2 ANQGSEA. V was clipped by 5 bases and J by 5 bases, with 12 bases between them.

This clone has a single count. CDR3 loop: CASSTYEGRNTEAFF. The CDR3, as DNA: TGTGCCAGCAGCACCTACGAGGGAAGAAACACTGAAGCTTTCTTT. V and J are TRBV7-9 and TRBJ1-1, with D unresolved. V was clipped by 5 bases and J by 2 bases, with 15 bases between them. This CDR3 region has 15 residues. In germline, CDR1 is SEHNR, CDR2 FQNEAQ (reference sequence).

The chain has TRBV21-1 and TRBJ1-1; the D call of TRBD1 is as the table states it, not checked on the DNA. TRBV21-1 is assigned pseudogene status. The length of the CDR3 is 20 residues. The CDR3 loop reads CASSKETYEGTRNMNTEAFF. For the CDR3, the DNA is TGTGCCAGCAGCAAAGAAACCTACGAGGGGACAAGGAATATGAACACTGAAGCTTTCTTT.